The table lists the clone carrying this T cell receptor (beta chain) with a few counts. Its antigen is not identified. The data are from a study of beta chain features in type 1 diabetes. Study results and limitations: Here, the possible influence of HLA type (on TCRB rearrangement) remained unresolved.

Since all of the isolated RNA was reverse transcribed, expressed TCRB transcripts were what got sequenced. Data came from immunoSEQ multiplex PCR; TCRdb stores just in-frame clones and leaves some out. The sample includes around 310,000 clones, 11% of them seen just once. This CDR3 is 16 amino acids long. CDR1 KGHSH and CDR2 LQKENI come from the germline V gene. V lost 4 bases to trimming and J lost 4 bases, with 19 bases between them. This receptor was taken from a woman aged 25 to 39 in good health. The sequencing input was naive CD4+ T cells from blood. The chain links TRBV18 to TRBJ2-5; D not certain. CDR3 region: CASSLRLPNQGETQYF. In DNA form, the CDR3 reads TGTGCCAGCTCACTCAGACTCCCAAATCAAGGAGAGACCCAGTACTTC.